These T cell receptor beta chains were read from a single sample in a study of molecular identifiers for immune sequencing clone quantification. TCRdb processed the PCR reads anew with MiXCR; each CDR3 protein has one entry. The repertoire consists of fewer than 100,000 distinct CDR3 sequences, with around 20% occurring once and the leading ten covering approximately 1%. Sequencing used naive CD8+ T cells from blood, with Jurkat cell RNA spiked in. These receptors were taken from a human donor in good health. Some libraries in this study had Jurkat cell RNA spiked in. CDR3s include the opening cysteine and the closing phenylalanine or tryptophan. D genes are given only for firm matches. The size field is filled for only some rows; it gives once, few, many or a size class.

- - TRBJ2-1 TRBV4-3 TGCGCCAGCAGCCAAGATACGCGGGGGCTGCGCAATGAGCAGTTCTTC CASSQDTRGLRNEQFF
many TRBD1 TRBJ2-1 TRBV4-1 TGCGCCAGCAGCTACGAGACAGGGGCTGGGGAGCAGTTCTTC CASSYETGAGEQFF
many - TRBJ2-4 TRBV6-5 TGTGCCAGCACTCGAGGGGGGGTTCAGTACTTC CASTRGGVQYF
many TRBD1 TRBJ2-3 TRBV12-3/TRBV12-4 TGTGCCAGCAGAGGATTTAGGGACAGGCAGAAGGGGCCCTCAGATACGCAGTATTTT CASRGFRDRQKGPSDTQYF
few - TRBJ2-3 TRBV5-1 TGCGCCAGCAGCTTTTATCCTCAGGGGAGCACAGATACGCAGTATTTT CASSFYPQGSTDTQYF
many - TRBJ2-1 TRBV7-2 TGTGCCAGCAGCTTACTCTCCAGCAATGAGCAGTTCTTC CASSLLSSNEQFF
many - TRBJ1-4 TRBV2 TGTGCCAGCAGTGAAGGAACAGCAACTAATGAAAAACTGTTTTTT CASSEGTATNEKLFF
many - TRBJ2-7 TRBV28 TGTGCCAGCAGCGGATACGAGCAGTACTTC CASSGYEQYF
- TRBD2 TRBJ2-3 TRBV2 TGTGCCAGCAGTGAAAGTGGCGGGGGGACCACAGATACGCAGTATTTT CASSESGGGTTDTQYF
many TRBD2 TRBJ2-3 TRBV7-9 TGTGCCAGCAGCCAACTAGCGGGGACCGCAGATACGCAGTATTTT CASSQLAGTADTQYF
many - TRBJ1-1 TRBV7-2 TGTGCCAGCAGGGAGGCGCGCGGGGCGACTGAAGCTTTCTTT CASREARGATEAFF
many TRBD2 TRBJ2-4 TRBV4-3 TGCGCCAGCAGCCAGACCGTAGCGGGAGGCCCTGTATCTGGCATTCAGTACTTC CASSQTVAGGPVSGIQYF
- - TRBJ2-1 TRBV29-1 TGCAGCGTTGAAGATATGGCAGGGCTTACTTTCGTGGTGGATCCCAACTACAATGAGCAGTTCTTC CSVEDMAGLTFVVDPNYNEQFF
- - TRBJ1-2 TRBV7-9 TGTGCCAGCAGCTTAGTGGGAGGCAGGTCCTATGGCTACACCTTC CASSLVGGRSYGYTF
few - TRBJ2-2 TRBV19 TGTGCCAGTGGAGTGGGGACCGGGGAGCTGTTTTTT CASGVGTGELFF
- - TRBJ2-1 TRBV20-1 TGCAGTGCCGTCCCAGGGTGGGGGGAGTCAGGTAATGAGCAGTTCTTC CSAVPGWGESGNEQFF
- - TRBJ1-2 TRBV27 TGTGCCAGCAGTTTCTCAGGGTACCGTCGCGGCTACACCTTC CASSFSGYRRGYTF
- - TRBJ2-7 TRBV3-1 TGTGCCAGCAGCCAAGCACCAACCCTCGGTTACGAGCAGTACTTC CASSQAPTLGYEQYF
many TRBD1 TRBJ1-5 TRBV6-5 TGTGCCAGCAGCCCTGTCTGGGGGACAGGGCGACAGCCCCAGCATTTT CASSPVWGTGRQPQHF
few TRBD1 TRBJ2-2 TRBV12-3/TRBV12-4 TGTGCCACAGGGACAGCGAACACCGGGGAGCTGTTTTTT CATGTANTGELFF
- - TRBJ1-5 TRBV6-6 TGTGCCAGTGGCCCCGACGCTACCCCCACCCCCCAGCATTTT CASGPDATPTPQHF
- - TRBJ1-6 TRBV12-3/TRBV12-4 TGTGCCGGCAGTTTCTGGCTTCCGAGCTCCTATAATTCACCCCTCCACTTT CAGSFWLPSSYNSPLHF
- TRBD2 TRBJ2-3 TRBV2 TGTGCCAGCAGTGAATTAAGACTAGCGGGAACAGATACGCAGTATTTT CASSELRLAGTDTQYF
many - TRBJ2-1 TRBV12-3/TRBV12-4 TGTGCCAGCAGTCCGCCCGAAGGCCGTACCTACAATGAGCAGTTCTTC CASSPPEGRTYNEQFF
many TRBD2 TRBJ2-5 TRBV6-2/TRBV6-3 TGTGCCAGCAGTGAACGGACTAGCGGGGGCCTCTCGACCCAGTACTTC CASSERTSGGLSTQYF
few TRBD1 TRBJ2-7 TRBV2 TGTGCCAGCAGTGCCCGGGACAGGGTATACGAGCAGTACTTC CASSARDRVYEQYF
- TRBD2 TRBJ2-3 TRBV27 TGTGCCAGCAGTTTATGGGGCCCCACTAGCGGGGGGGCCGTGGGTTCCTTCTCGGATACGCAGTATTTT CASSLWGPTSGGAVGSFSDTQYF
- TRBD2 TRBJ2-1 TRBV7-9 TGTGCCAGCAGCCCGAAGGCGGGGGGCAACTACAATGAGCAGTTCTTC CASSPKAGGNYNEQFF
many TRBD2 TRBJ2-7 TRBV27 TGTGCCAGCAGGAAACTAGCGGAGGGGGAGCAGTACTTC CASRKLAEGEQYF
many - TRBJ1-1 TRBV10-3 TGTGCCATCCGCGGGCAGTCGAACACTGAAGCTTTCTTT CAIRGQSNTEAFF
many TRBD1 TRBJ2-3 TRBV6-6 TGTGCCAGCCCCCGTTACGGGACAGGGGTTATAGATACGCAGTATTTT CASPRYGTGVIDTQYF
- - TRBJ2-5 TRBV7-9 TGTGCCAGCCTAAGGGGCGCAAAAGAGACCCAGTACTTC CASLRGAKETQYF
many - TRBJ2-3 TRBV27 TGTGCCAGCAGTTTCCTAACTAGTAGGATTAGCACAGATACGCAGTATTTT CASSFLTSRISTDTQYF
- TRBD1 TRBJ2-7 TRBV4-3 TGCGCCAGCAGCCAACCGGGACAGGGGATCTACGAGCAGTACTTC CASSQPGQGIYEQYF
many - TRBJ2-3 TRBV4-1 TGCGCCAGCAGCCAAACCCACAGGGTACGAGCGGATACGCAGTATTTT CASSQTHRVRADTQYF
few - TRBJ2-1 TRBV5-3 TGTGCCAGAAGCCCTGCACAAGGGATCCACAATGAGCAGTTCTTC CARSPAQGIHNEQFF
- - TRBJ2-3 TRBV9 TGTGCCAGCAGCAACCCCGGCCACCTGGGCACAGATACGCAGTATTTT CASSNPGHLGTDTQYF
- - TRBJ2-7 TRBV27 TGTGCCAGCAGTTTATCAGGGCGGTCCTACGAGCAGTACTTC CASSLSGRSYEQYF
- - TRBJ2-7 TRBV12-3/TRBV12-4 TGTGCCAGCAGTCCCGGCTACACCTACGAGCAGTACTTC CASSPGYTYEQYF
- TRBD1 TRBJ2-3 TRBV20-1 TGCAGTGCTAGAGTTACAGGGGATCCCTCAGATACGCAGTATTTT CSARVTGDPSDTQYF
many - TRBJ2-3 TRBV13 TGTGCCAGCAGCTTACTGGGCAGAGACATCACAGATACGCAGTATTTT CASSLLGRDITDTQYF
many - TRBJ1-1 TRBV11-2 TGTGCCAGCAGCTTAGGGACGGAGAAAGAAGCTTTCTTT CASSLGTEKEAFF
many TRBD1 TRBJ2-7 TRBV5-4 TGTGCCAGCAGCTTGGGGGACAGAGAATACGAGCAGTACTTC CASSLGDREYEQYF
many - TRBJ2-3 TRBV28 TGTGCCAGCAGCCTCCAGACCACAGATACGCAGTATTTT CASSLQTTDTQYF
many - TRBJ2-3 TRBV13 TGTGCCAGCAGCATAAGACAGCCCACAGATACGCAGTATTTT CASSIRQPTDTQYF
- - TRBJ2-7 TRBV19 TGTGCCAGTAGTTCTTCCGGGGCCTACTCCGAGCAGTACTTC CASSSSGAYSEQYF
many - TRBJ1-4 TRBV7-3 TGTGCCAGCAGCCCCGGACAGTCGCGCGATGAAAAACTGTTTTTT CASSPGQSRDEKLFF
many - TRBJ1-1 TRBV19 TGTGCCAGTACCCCCGCCGGGGTGAACACTGAAGCTTTCTTT CASTPAGVNTEAFF
many TRBD1 TRBJ2-6 TRBV6-2/TRBV6-3 TGTGCCAGCAGTCGGGACAGCCTCTCTGGGGCCAACGTCCTGACTTTC CASSRDSLSGANVLTF
many - TRBJ2-3 TRBV3-2 TGTGCCAGCAGCCAAGGCCCTAGCGGGAGCACAGATACGCAGTATTTT CASSQGPSGSTDTQYF
- - TRBJ2-1 TRBV13 TGTGCCAGCAGCTCTGGACTACTGAATGAGCAGTTCTTC CASSSGLLNEQFF
- - TRBJ2-7 TRBV2 TGTGCCAGCAGAAACAGCCAGGAGGACCATTCCTACGAGCAGTACTTC CASRNSQEDHSYEQYF
few - TRBJ2-1 TRBV7-9 TGTGCCAGCATATCACAGGGATTCAATGAGCAGTTCTTC CASISQGFNEQFF
many - TRBJ2-7 TRBV10-3 TGTGCCATCAGCGGGCACCCCGTCACCTACGAGCAGTACTTC CAISGHPVTYEQYF
many TRBD1 TRBJ2-4 TRBV28 TGTGCCAGCAGTTACAGGGGTCTAGCCAAAAACATTCAGTACTTC CASSYRGLAKNIQYF